The clone carrying this T cell receptor (beta chain) is labeled medium-sized (0.01 to 0.1%). Its specificity is not known. This sample was included in a study of ipilimumab plus nivolumab after autologous stem cell transplantation. Study summary: Median doses per patient: roughly five ipilimumab, seven to nine nivolumab.

Starting 14 to 28 days after autologous transplant, ipilimumab 1 mg/kg was given. Patients received nivolumab 3 mg/kg at weeks 1, 4, 7, 10, then fortnightly to week 26. Study-level findings and limits: TCR repertoire, Treg phenotype and gut microbiota reportedly support more study of this approach.

CDR3 length: 16 amino acids. V lost 3 bases, J lost 7 bases, and 8 bases stayed unmatched. Germline loops: CDR1 SGHDT, CDR2 YYEEEE. TCRdb's copy holds only in-frame clones and misses some; the assay was immunoSEQ multiplex PCR. This table holds approximately 15,000 clones, 60% to 75% found once. The rearrangement joins TRBV5-6 to TRBJ1-6; 9 nucleotides agree with TRBD1. The material was PBMCs, obtained in a trial of ipilimumab plus nivolumab as post-transplant consolidation. The clonotype was recovered from a male donor with primary mediastinal lymphoma. Written as DNA, the CDR3 is TGTGCCAGCAGCTCTGGGACAGGGCGGGGCAATTCACCCCTCCACTTT. Protein: CASSSGTGRGNSPLHF.